These 11 T cell receptor beta chains were all obtained from the same sample, sequenced in a study of blood T cell repertoires in COVID-19. Sequencing was performed with immunoSEQ multiplex PCR; in TCRdb, only in-frame clones are kept and a portion is missing. This sample has around 300,000 clones, with approximately 91% found just once. The sequenced sample consisted of peripheral blood. The receptors stem from a man aged 50 to 59 with acute or convalescent COVID-19.

CDR3 nucleotide sequence: TGTGCCAGCGGGTCAGGGTGGACTGAAGCTTTCTTT. Its protein is CASGSGWTEAFF. The gene calls are TRBV2 and TRBJ1-1; D perhaps matches TRBD1 (5 bases). The germline CDR1 and CDR2 sequences are SNHLY and FYNNEI. The CDR3 totals 12 residues. Trimming took 8 bases from V and 5 from J, leaving 12 bases between them.

This chain links TRBV5-1 with TRBJ1-6; D is perhaps TRBD1 (5 bases). The V end lost 0 bases, the J end lost 5 bases, and 6 bases lay between the germline ends. CDR3 size: 14 residues. In germline, CDR1 is SGHRS, CDR2 YFSETQ. This chain's CDR3 is CASSLGRDNSPLHF. CDR3 nucleotide sequence: TGCGCCAGCAGCTTGGGCAGGGATAATTCACCCCTCCACTTT.

This sequence joins TRBV19 and TRBJ1-1; 8 bases are a match to TRBD1. Trimming removed 4 bases from V and 5 bases from J; junction bases left unmatched: 3. The CDR3 has 13 amino acids. The V gene's germline CDR1 is LNHDA and CDR2 SQIVND (reference sequence). CDR3 bases: TGTGCCAGTAGTAGGACAGGGCCTACTGAAGCTTTCTTT. Its translation is CASSRTGPTEAFF.

The V gene is TRBV19, the J gene TRBJ2-7; 10 nucleotides align to TRBD1. The length of the CDR3 is 16 residues. The germline V gene has CDR1 LNHDA and CDR2 SQIVND (reference sequence). J lost 0 bases, V lost 4 bases, and 6 bases had no gene match. The CDR3 bases are TGTGCCAGTAGTAGACAGGGGGCCGTCCGCTCCTACGAGCAGTACTTC. Protein product: CASSRQGAVRSYEQYF.

The chain is built from TRBV5-4 and TRBJ1-1; 7 bases are a match to TRBD1. In germline, CDR1 is SGHNT, CDR2 YYREEE (reference sequence). With 4 bases clipped from V and 5 bases from J, the junction kept 5 bases outside the gene matches. The CDR3 has 13 residues. In DNA form, the CDR3 reads TGTGCCAGCAGCCGGTACAGGGGAACTGAAGCTTTCTTT. Protein sequence: CASSRYRGTEAFF.

The J gene is TRBJ1-2, the V gene TRBV6-4; TRBD1 might be the D (5 bases). The germline CDR1 and CDR2 sequences are MRHNA and SNTAGT. V dropped 2 bases and J dropped 4 bases, with 11 bases sitting between them. The CDR3 runs to 14 residues. CDR3: CASSDRQGSYGYTF. The CDR3 DNA is TGTGCCAGCAGTGACCGCCAGGGCAGCTATGGCTACACCTTC.

The rearrangement links TRBV10-3 to TRBJ1-4; D possibly corresponds to TRBD1 (6 bases). Germline V gene data show CDR1 as ENHRY and CDR2 as SYGVKD. The CDR3 is 12 residues long. The germline V and J ends were trimmed by 2 bases and 13 bases, with 11 bases remaining between them. CDR3 amino acids: CAISEHTGTLFF. DNA of the CDR3: TGTGCCATCAGTGAGCACACAGGGACACTGTTTTTT.

This clone has a handful of counts. The CDR3 is CASTFLLPGSEQFF. Written as DNA, the CDR3 is TGTGCCAGCACTTTTTTACTCCCGGGGAGCGAGCAGTTCTTC. This sequence joins TRBV27 and TRBJ2-1; D is perhaps TRBD2 (5 bases). Looked up from germline, CDR1 is MNHEY and CDR2 is SMNVEV (reference sequence). Trimming stripped 7 bases from V and 10 bases from J, with 20 bases between. The CDR3 runs to 14 residues.

The chain couples TRBV5-1 to TRBJ2-1, with 8 bases aligning to TRBD1. The CDR3 sequence is 14 residues long. Germline CDR1 and CDR2: SGHRS and YFSETQ. The V gene end was trimmed by 3 bases and the J gene end by 8 bases; junction bases not matched to a gene: 7. The CDR3 spells CASSSGQGTHEQFF. For the CDR3, the DNA is TGCGCCAGCAGCTCCGGACAGGGTACCCATGAGCAGTTCTTC.

This chain joins TRBV7-9 and TRBJ1-1; D call uncertain. The CDR3 runs to 15 residues. The germline V gene has CDR1 SEHNR and CDR2 FQNEAQ (reference sequence). V was shortened by 1 base and J by 3 bases, with 12 bases between the two germline ends. Here the CDR3 reads CASSLGEDTYTEAFF. The DNA for the CDR3 is TGTGCCAGCAGCTTAGGAGAAGATACTTACACTGAAGCTTTCTTT.

The chain uses TRBV11-2 and TRBJ1-2; TRBD1 aligns across 9 bases. V lost 1 base, J lost 4 bases, and 16 bases stayed unmatched. Germline-derived CDR1 and CDR2 are SGHAT and FQNNGV. This CDR3 is 19 amino acids long. The CDR3 bases are TGTGCCAGCAGCTTAGGCCTCCGGGACAGGGTTATAATAGGCTATGGCTACACCTTC. This encodes CASSLGLRDRVIIGYGYTF.